These 2 T cell receptor beta chains share one sample of origin, sequenced in a study of blood T cell repertoires in COVID-19. Sequencing was performed with immunoSEQ multiplex PCR; in TCRdb, only in-frame clones are kept and a portion is missing. The sample lists 150,000 to 200,000 clones; about 93% were seen once. Material for sequencing was peripheral blood. These receptors all stem from a woman between 45 and 60 years old with acute or convalescent COVID-19.

Here the CDR3 DNA reads TGTGCTAGCTTAGGACAGCCGGGCACTGAAGCTTTCTTT. Its protein product is CASLGQPGTEAFF. The J gene is TRBJ1-1, the V gene TRBV12-5; D is possibly TRBD1 (6 bases). The CDR3 has 13 residues. CDR1 is LGHNT, CDR2 FRNRAP, per germline. V lost 9 bases, J lost 4 bases, and 15 bases lay in between.

This CDR3 reads CASSQDMASGANVLTF. The CDR3 DNA sequence: TGTGCCAGCAGCCAAGATATGGCCTCTGGGGCCAACGTCCTGACTTTC. The chain has TRBV3-1 (or the pseudogene TRBV3-2) and TRBJ2-6, with D unclear. With 0 bases removed from V and 0 bases from J, the gap between germline ends came to 6 bases. The CDR3 sequence is 16 residues long. Per the germline V gene, CDR1 is LGHDT and CDR2 is YNNKEL (reference sequence).